The entry below gives a single TCR beta chain sequence along with its context. Its antigen is not known. This sample is part of a study of CD8 T cells in ankylosing spondylitis. The study's findings and limits: Clones linked to disease, bearing a CD8+ phenotype, were relatively rare in peripheral blood. A TCR beta motif of under 10 highly homologous variants seemed to mark ankylosing spondylitis blood. Matched ankylosing spondylitis synovial fluid reportedly showed significant enrichment of disease-linked clones.

Quantitative 5'-RACE with molecular barcodes produced the TCR beta libraries. TCRdb independently ran MiXCR on the 5' RACE reads; one entry per CDR3 protein. The repertoire holds fewer than 500,000 distinct CDR3 sequences, with roughly 25% as singletons. The clonotype originates from a male donor with ankylosing spondylitis. The sequenced sample consisted of blood, either unsorted or a sorted T cell fraction (not recorded which).

The CDR3 nucleotides are TGCAGTGCTAGGCGGGACAGGGGCACAGATACGCAGTATTTT. It is translated as CSARRDRGTDTQYF. J is TRBJ2-3 and V is TRBV20-1; 9 bases are shared with TRBD1. CDR1 and CDR2 from the germline V gene are DFQATT and SNEGSKA (reference sequence). The junction had 2 bases not matched to a gene; V was cut back by 3 bases and J by 1 base. This CDR3 is built from 14 residues.